This T cell receptor beta chain stems from a study of cytomegalovirus exposure and HLA in healthy donors. In regard to this clone: Its antigen is not known.

Regarding the study as a whole: Later analysis indicated greater clonal expansion among HLA-associated TCR beta chains than among equally common other chains.

The PCR was carried out with 60 Vbeta primers and 13 Jbeta primers. Some clones are missing from TCRdb's copy, which holds only in-frame ones; the method was immunoSEQ multiplex PCR. This repertoire shows more than 95,000 clones, more than 60% found once; its top ten account for around 3.5%. Sequences were obtained from PBMCs. The TCR sequence derives from a man aged 30 to 39 in good health and CMV-seronegative.

In DNA, the CDR3 is TGTGCCAGCAGTCCGGACAGGGAGGCCTACGAGCAGTACTTC. It specifies CASSPDREAYEQYF. The rearrangement links TRBV27 to TRBJ2-7, with 8 bases matching TRBD1. The CDR3 runs to 14 residues. From germline, CDR1 is MNHEY and CDR2 SMNVEV (reference sequence). The V and J ends lost 5 bases and 2 bases, in that order; junction bases with no gene match: 5.